This T cell receptor (beta chain) derives from a study of cytomegalovirus exposure and HLA in healthy donors. Study context: Findings of an earlier analysis included about 100 million unique TCR beta sequences from 200 million or so T cells. Study results and caveats: Many donors shared some public TCRs, even though most TCR sequences were rare. Being productive about 87% or about 30% of the time was typical of most TCR beta V segments in an earlier analysis. The presence/absence work took it that sequencing depth was about the same across donors.

Vbeta (60) and Jbeta (13) primers were used in the PCR. Measured with immunoSEQ multiplex PCR; TCRdb has only the in-frame clones, and not every one. The data contain about 130,000 clones, 78% of them singletons. This CDR3 is built from 16 residues. Germline trimming cut 0 bases from V and 6 bases from J; bases unmatched to any gene: 11. Germline V gene data show CDR1 as SGHRS and CDR2 as YFSETQ. In the case of this clone: Its target is unknown.

This clonotype originated in a man between 35 and 55 years old in good health and CMV-seronegative. Sequenced: PBMCs. The chain links TRBV5-1 to TRBJ1-1; 7 bases match TRBD1. The CDR3 DNA reads as TGCGCCAGCAGCTTGGCGAGACAGGGCTTAGCATCTGAAGCTTTCTTT. Residues: CASSLARQGLASEAFF.